One sample yielded the 6 T cell receptor beta chains listed below, sequenced in a study of regulatory T cells in long-lasting Graves disease. Sample time point: newly diagnosed GD, antithyroid drugs for less than 3 months. Isolated PBMC RNA provided the starting material for the TCR library. Combining iRepertoire HTBI primers with Arm-PCR of CDR3 regions, the authors built TCR beta libraries. One entry per CDR3 protein results from TCRdb running MiXCR on the multiplex PCR reads. The table includes some 400,000 distinct CDR3 sequences, more than 13% detected once. Another study also made use of these data, one on T cells in Graves' hyperthyroidism and ophthalmopathy.

This sample comprised peripheral blood mononuclear cells (PBMCs), obtained at new diagnosis, from a patient treated with antithyroid drugs. These receptor sequences come from a woman younger than 45 with Graves disease.

In this sample, this clonotype turned up many times. The chain links TRBV6-1 to TRBJ2-5; no firm D call. This CDR3 comprises 14 residues. Trimming cost V 1 base and J 4 bases, with 10 bases left between them. Looked up from germline, CDR1 is MNHNS and CDR2 is SASEGT. CDR3 DNA: TGTGCCAGCAGTGAAGGTGGGGTAGGAGAGACCCAGTACTTC. Protein product: CASSEGGVGETQYF.

In its sample, this clonotype was seen many times. The rearrangement joins TRBV7-9 to TRBJ2-1; D possibly uses TRBD1 or TRBD2 (5 bases each). The germline V gene has CDR1 SEHNR and CDR2 FQNEAQ (reference sequence). Trimming took off 0 bases at V and 7 bases at J, with 13 bases between the two ends. There are 15 residues in the CDR3. Written as DNA, the CDR3 is TGTGCCAGCAGCTTAGCGGGGATCTGGGGGAATGAGCAGTTCTTC. It specifies CASSLAGIWGNEQFF.

J is TRBJ2-7 and V is TRBV29-1; 9 bases align to TRBD1. V gave up 4 bases and J gave up 6 bases; unmatched junction bases: 7. This CDR3 has 13 amino acids. Germline lookup yields CDR1 SQVTM and CDR2 ANQGSEA. CDR3 sequence (DNA): TGCAGCGTTGCGGGACAGGGTTTTAGCGAGCAGTACTTC. The encoded protein is CSVAGQGFSEQYF.

This clonotype has at least ten counts. The rearrangement joins TRBV12-3 or TRBV12-4 to TRBJ2-1, with TRBD1 matching over 7 bases. Trimming removed 7 bases from V and 7 bases from J; junction bases left unmatched: 13. CDR3 length equals 15 residues. The CDR3: CASTIRGGAGNEQFF. Written as DNA, the CDR3 is TGTGCCAGCACGATCCGAGGGGGCGCAGGTAATGAGCAGTTCTTC.

V is TRBV19 and J is TRBJ2-7; TRBD1 aligns across 11 bases. The V gene end was trimmed by 3 bases and the J gene end by 6 bases; junction bases not matched to a gene: 13. CDR1 LNHDA and CDR2 SQIVND come from the germline V gene (reference sequence). CDR3 size: 17 residues. The CDR3 sequence is CASSIQLARTGGSEQYF. Written as DNA, the CDR3 is TGTGCCAGTAGTATTCAGCTCGCCAGGACAGGGGGCAGCGAGCAGTACTTC.

J is TRBJ1-2 and V is TRBV4-1, with D uncertain. This CDR3 has 15 amino acids. Trimming left V 1 base short and J 5 bases short, with 14 bases between. Looked up from germline, CDR1 is MGHRA and CDR2 is YSYEKL. The CDR3: CASSQVIRTAYGYTF. The CDR3 DNA is TGCGCCAGCAGCCAAGTGATAAGGACGGCTTATGGCTACACCTTC.